Described below is a single T cell receptor beta chain sequence and its context. Its antigen is not identified. Time point noted: week 5, during vaccination. The investigators gave 300 ug of mutant IDH1 20-mer peptide in each vaccine dose, together with topical imiquimod. Diagnosis in the donors showed new WHO grade 3 or 4 astrocytomas that were IDH1-mutant and ATRX-lost. This sample was taken from a study of a mutant IDH1 vaccine in newly diagnosed glioma. Measured with immunoSEQ multiplex PCR; TCRdb has only the in-frame clones, and not every one. Of around 36,000 clones in the sample, more than 85% were seen once. The CDR3 has 15 residues. Germline V lookup: CDR1 LGHNA, CDR2 YNFKEQ. The V end lost 0 bases, the J end lost 9 bases, and 15 bases lay between the germline ends.

This sample comprised PBMCs, obtained from a glioma patient whose treatment included an IDH1 peptide vaccine. The V and J genes are TRBV4-2 and TRBJ2-1; tentative D call: TRBD2 (6 bases). The receptor was isolated from a man aged 50-60 years with glioma. This CDR3 reads CASSQDTGSNGEQFF. For the CDR3, the DNA is TGTGCCAGCAGCCAAGATACCGGGAGCAACGGTGAGCAGTTCTTC.